This passage covers 22 T cell receptor beta chains from one sample sequenced in a study of blood T cells in healthy people across ages. Sample-barcoded 5' priming and a J-beta primer mix drove a second PCR of about 6 to 12 cycles. TCRdb fed the 5' RACE reads into MiXCR, producing one record per CDR3 protein. The repertoire holds around 1,500,000 distinct CDR3 sequences, with roughly 40% as singletons. Specimen: blood. These receptors were collected from a woman aged 18 to 35 in good health.

This chain uses TRBV20-1 with TRBJ2-3; 8 bases are shared with TRBD1. This CDR3 spans 15 amino acids. Germline V gene sequence: CDR1 DFQATT, CDR2 SNEGSKA (reference sequence). V was pared by 4 bases and J by 2 bases, with 8 bases of the junction left unmatched. The CDR3 loop reads CSAKGGTGATDTQYF. The CDR3 DNA reads as TGCAGTGCTAAAGGAGGGACAGGAGCCACAGATACGCAGTATTTT.

The chain carries TRBV7-8 and TRBJ2-5; maybe TRBD2 (6 bases). Between the trimmed V and J ends, which lost 6 bases and 0 bases, there was a span of 17 bases. The CDR3 is made up of 16 amino acids. CDR1 is SGHVS, CDR2 FQNEAQ, per germline. CDR3: CASSFRPWGDQETQYF. The DNA for the CDR3 is TGTGCCAGCAGTTTCCGCCCCTGGGGGGACCAAGAGACCCAGTACTTC.

This clonotype was seen a handful of times. The CDR3 region is CATSTDYTDTQYF. In nucleotides, the CDR3 is TGTGCCACCAGCACTGACTACACAGATACGCAGTATTTT. The rearrangement uses TRBV15 and TRBJ2-3, with D perhaps matching TRBD2 (5 bases). CDR1 is LNHNV, CDR2 YYDKDF, per germline (reference sequence). Trimming took 4 bases from V and 2 from J, leaving 7 bases between them. This CDR3 spans 13 amino acids.

V and J are TRBV5-1 and TRBJ1-2; D may be TRBD1 (6 bases). Germline V gene sequence: CDR1 SGHRS, CDR2 YFSETQ. The CDR3 runs 15 residues. The V and J ends lost 3 bases and 1 base respectively, with 13 bases between them. This CDR3 is CASSSTTGLNYGYTF. The CDR3 DNA reads TGCGCCAGCAGCTCAACAACAGGGCTTAACTATGGCTACACCTTC.

The genes are TRBV10-3 and TRBJ2-7; 7 nucleotides line up with TRBD2. CDR3 size: 14 residues. V lost 6 bases and J lost 1; bases outside the gene matches: 6. Per the germline V gene, CDR1 is ENHRY and CDR2 is SYGVKD. The CDR3 here is CAISAGVPSYEQYF. CDR3 in DNA: TGTGCCATCAGCGCGGGGGTCCCGTCCTACGAGCAGTACTTC.

The chain carries TRBV12-3 or TRBV12-4 and TRBJ2-7; D is ambiguous. Trimming shortened V by 2 bases and J by 0 bases, and 8 bases separated the two germline ends. The CDR3 runs to 14 residues. CDR3 in amino acids: CASSLQVGSYEQYF. In nucleotides, the CDR3 is TGTGCCAGCAGTTTACAGGTCGGCTCCTACGAGCAGTACTTC.

This clonotype has just a few counts. V gene TRBV5-1 combines with J gene TRBJ1-2, with D possibly matching TRBD1 (5 bases). The CDR3 is made up of 14 amino acids. The germline CDR1 and CDR2 sequences are SGHRS and YFSETQ. V lost 2 bases and J 8 bases, leaving 16 bases between the germline ends. The CDR3 bases are TGCGCCAGCAGCTTTGGTGGGGACCCCAGGGGCTACACCTTC. This gives the protein CASSFGGDPRGYTF.

CDR3 residues: CASSLRPGPDYGYTF. CDR3 sequence (DNA): TGTGCCAGCAGCTTAAGGCCAGGGCCCGACTATGGCTACACCTTC. J is TRBJ1-2 and V is TRBV7-3; D may be TRBD1 (5 bases). The CDR3 sequence is 15 residues long. Germline V gene lookup returns CDR1 SGHTA and CDR2 FQGTGA. The V and J ends lost 1 base and 3 bases respectively, with 12 bases between them.

For this clonotype: Given a much more abundant clone one base away, this may be a read error. For the CDR3, the DNA is TGTGCCAGCAGCATAGATAGTCAGCCCCAGCATTTT. Its protein is CASSIDSQPQHF. The chain recombines TRBV7-9 with TRBJ1-5; D remains unclear. This CDR3 has 12 residues. CDR1 is SEHNR and CDR2 is FQNEAQ in the germline V gene (reference sequence). Trimming stripped 5 bases from V and 6 bases from J, with 8 bases between.

Concerning this clonotype itself: A much larger clone is a single base away; this may be a read error. In DNA, the CDR3 is TGCAGCGGGGGGACAGTCAATGAGCAGTACTTC. Encoded protein: CSGGTVNEQYF. The gene calls are TRBV29-1 and TRBJ2-7, with 7 bases that match TRBD1. The germline V gene encodes CDR1 SQVTM and CDR2 ANQGSEA. The V gene end was trimmed by 7 bases and the J gene end by 7 bases; junction bases not matched to a gene: 7. The CDR3 totals 11 residues.

This chain connects TRBV6-2 or TRBV6-3 to TRBJ2-5; TRBD2 might be the D (5 bases). Deletions cut 6 bases from V and 2 bases from J, with 10 bases between. This CDR3 spans 13 amino acids. Germline V CDR1 and CDR2: MNHEY, SVGEGT. CDR3 DNA: TGTGCCAGCAGGAAGAGGGCACAAGAGACCCAGTACTTC. Translation gives CASRKRAQETQYF.

This chain uses TRBV12-3 or TRBV12-4 with TRBJ2-7; D unresolved. This CDR3 has 15 amino acids. The V gene lost 4 bases and the J gene lost 2 bases, with 15 bases spanning the gap. CDR3 sequence (DNA): TGTGCCAGCAGTTATAGAGGCCTAGAGGCCTACGAGCAGTACTTC. Amino acid sequence: CASSYRGLEAYEQYF.

The CDR3 is CASSEAPYGGGHNEQFF. CDR3 coding DNA: TGTGCCAGCAGTGAAGCCCCCTACGGGGGGGGCCACAATGAGCAGTTCTTC. The chain employs TRBV2 and TRBJ2-1; TRBD2 agrees at 8 bases. J gave up 5 bases and V 0 bases, and 9 bases lay outside the gene matches. The germline gives CDR1 SNHLY, CDR2 FYNNEI. There are 17 residues in the CDR3.

The chain is built from TRBV4-2 and TRBJ2-3; 9 bases are a match to TRBD2. The CDR3 length is 17 residues. The V and J ends lost 4 bases and 3 bases, in that order; junction bases with no gene match: 11. Germline V gene lookup returns CDR1 LGHNA and CDR2 YNFKEQ. The chain's CDR3 is CASSRSLATSGTDTQYF. The CDR3 region has the DNA TGTGCCAGCAGCCGATCCCTGGCGACTAGCGGTACAGATACGCAGTATTTT.

This chain joins TRBV2 and TRBJ1-6; 7 nucleotides agree with TRBD1. This CDR3 is 13 amino acids long. Trimming removed 5 bases from V and 8 bases from J; junction bases left unmatched: 3. Looked up from germline, CDR1 is SNHLY and CDR2 is FYNNEI. The CDR3 is CASSLTGHSPLHF. Written as DNA, the CDR3 is TGTGCCAGCAGTTTGACAGGGCATTCACCCCTCCACTTT.

The J gene is TRBJ2-7, the V gene TRBV20-1; 11 bases are shared with TRBD2. Trimming removed 5 bases from V and 2 bases from J; junction bases left unmatched: 8. The CDR3 extends over 15 amino acids. Germline lookup yields CDR1 DFQATT and CDR2 SNEGSKA (reference sequence). The CDR3 DNA reads TGCAGTGCTGGATTAGCGGGAGGGGGGCCCTACGAGCAGTACTTC. Protein product: CSAGLAGGGPYEQYF.

V and J are TRBV9 and TRBJ2-7; D gene uncertain. Trimming took off 1 base at V and 0 bases at J, with 11 bases between the two ends. Germline V CDR1 and CDR2: SGDLS, YYNGEE. The CDR3 spans 15 residues. The CDR3 loop is CASSVNGKGSYEQYF. The CDR3 coding sequence is TGTGCCAGCAGCGTAAATGGCAAAGGCTCCTACGAGCAGTACTTC.

Of note for this clonotype: A read error may account for a junction end that differs from germline. The V call is TRBV7-9, the J call TRBJ2-5; 14 bases are a match to TRBD2. Looked up from germline, CDR1 is SEHNR and CDR2 is FQNEAQ (reference sequence). The CDR3 is made up of 19 amino acids. In DNA, the CDR3 is TGTGCCAGCAGCTTAACTCTTCCGGGACTAGCGGGGGTCGGGGAGACCCGGTACTTC. Protein: CASSLTLPGLAGVGETRYF.

CDR3 loop: CASSEGGLVSDEQFF. Here the CDR3 DNA reads TGTGCCAGCAGTGAAGGGGGACTCGTTTCGGATGAGCAGTTCTTC. The chain combines TRBV2 with TRBJ2-1, with D possibly matching TRBD2 (6 bases). V lost 1 base and J 8 bases, leaving 15 bases between the germline ends. This CDR3 comprises 15 residues. CDR1 is SNHLY and CDR2 is FYNNEI in the germline V gene.

The V gene is TRBV12-3 or TRBV12-4, the J gene TRBJ1-2; 9 bases line up with TRBD1. The CDR3 loop spans 15 amino acids. V was clipped by 3 bases and J by 4 bases; unmatched bases: 6. CDR3 sequence: CASSLGTGGVYGYTF. The CDR3 coding sequence is TGTGCCAGCAGTTTGGGTACAGGGGGCGTCTATGGCTACACCTTC.

The gene calls are TRBV29-1 and TRBJ1-1; 8 bases map to TRBD1. CDR1 is SQVTM, CDR2 ANQGSEA, per germline. V trimming: 5 bases; J trimming: 8 bases; junction bases outside the gene matches: 7. The CDR3 runs 12 residues. The CDR3 nucleotides are TGCAGCGTTCTCTCACAGGGGGTAGAAGCTTTCTTT. Residues: CSVLSQGVEAFF.

The chain links TRBV11-2 to TRBJ2-2; 11 nucleotides align to TRBD1. The CDR3 length is 17 residues. The J segment lost 5 bases and the V segment lost 8 bases, leaving 13 bases of the junction unmatched. The germline V gene encodes CDR1 SGHAT and CDR2 FQNNGV. The CDR3 bases are TGTGCCAGCTTGAGCCCTATCCGGGACAGGGGGACCGGGGAGCTGTTTTTT. Its translation: CASLSPIRDRGTGELFF.